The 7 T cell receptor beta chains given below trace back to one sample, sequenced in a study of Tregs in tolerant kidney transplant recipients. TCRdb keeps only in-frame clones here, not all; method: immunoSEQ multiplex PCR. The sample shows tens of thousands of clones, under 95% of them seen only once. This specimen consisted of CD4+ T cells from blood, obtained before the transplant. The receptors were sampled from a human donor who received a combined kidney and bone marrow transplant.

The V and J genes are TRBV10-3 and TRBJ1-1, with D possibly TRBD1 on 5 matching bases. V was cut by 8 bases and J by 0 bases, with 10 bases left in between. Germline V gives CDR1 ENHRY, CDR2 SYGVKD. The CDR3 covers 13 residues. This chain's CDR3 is CAILDSMNTEAFF. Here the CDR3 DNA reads TGTGCCATCCTCGACAGTATGAACACTGAAGCTTTCTTT.

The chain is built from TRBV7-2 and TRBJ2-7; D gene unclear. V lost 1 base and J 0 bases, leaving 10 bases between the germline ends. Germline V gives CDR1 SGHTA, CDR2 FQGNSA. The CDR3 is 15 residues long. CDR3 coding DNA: TGTGCCAGCAGCTTAGATGGCCTCAGCTCCTACGAGCAGTACTTC. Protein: CASSLDGLSSYEQYF.

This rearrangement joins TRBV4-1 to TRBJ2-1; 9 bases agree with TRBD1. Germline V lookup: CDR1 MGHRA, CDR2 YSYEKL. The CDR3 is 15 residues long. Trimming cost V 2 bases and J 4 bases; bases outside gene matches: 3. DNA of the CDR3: TGCGCCAGCAGCCAACCGGGACAGGGTTACAATGAGCAGTTCTTC. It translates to CASSQPGQGYNEQFF.

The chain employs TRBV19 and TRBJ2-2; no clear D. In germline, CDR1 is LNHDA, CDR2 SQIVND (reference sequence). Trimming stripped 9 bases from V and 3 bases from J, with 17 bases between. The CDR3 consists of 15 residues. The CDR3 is CASRSIQKHTGELFF. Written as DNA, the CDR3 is TGTGCCAGCAGGTCCATACAGAAACACACCGGGGAGCTGTTTTTT. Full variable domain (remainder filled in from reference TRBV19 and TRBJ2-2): DGGITQSPKYLFRKEGQNVTLSCEQNLNHDAMYWYRQDPGQGLRLIYYSQIVNDFQKGDIAEGYSVSREKKESFPLTVTSAQKNPTAFYLCASRSIQKHTGELFFGEGSRLTVL.

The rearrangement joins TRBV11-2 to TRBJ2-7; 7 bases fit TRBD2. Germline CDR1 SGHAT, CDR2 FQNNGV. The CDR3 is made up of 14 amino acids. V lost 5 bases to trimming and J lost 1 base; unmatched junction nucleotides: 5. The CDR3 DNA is TGTGCCAGCAGCCCCGGGACTACATCCTACGAGCAGTACTTC. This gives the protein CASSPGTTSYEQYF.

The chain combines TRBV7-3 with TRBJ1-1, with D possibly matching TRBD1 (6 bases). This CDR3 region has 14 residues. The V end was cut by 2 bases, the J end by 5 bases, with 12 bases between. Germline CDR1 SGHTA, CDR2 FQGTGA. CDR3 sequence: CASSLGGRDTEAFF. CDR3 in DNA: TGTGCCAGCAGCTTAGGGGGCAGGGATACTGAAGCTTTCTTT.

CDR3 sequence: CATSRGGLEQFF. The DNA for the CDR3 is TGTGCCACCAGCAGAGGGGGGCTTGAGCAGTTCTTC. The chain carries TRBV15 and TRBJ2-1; tentative D call: TRBD1 (6 bases). V was pared by 1 base and J by 9 bases, with 7 bases between. Per the germline V gene, CDR1 is LNHNV and CDR2 is YYDKDF (reference sequence). This CDR3 region has 12 residues.